This entry describes one T cell receptor beta chain. The sample originates from a study of blood T cells in healthy people across ages. The CDR3 runs to 16 residues. Germline V CDR1 and CDR2: MGHDK, SYGVNS. V lost 2 bases and J lost 1, with 14 bases in between. For the second PCR, which ran for 7 to 11 cycles, a sample-barcoded 5' primer and a J-beta primer mix were used. TCRdb ran MiXCR on the 5' RACE reads and lists one entry per CDR3 protein. Found here are roughly 730,000 distinct CDR3 sequences, roughly three fifths of them singletons; the top ten hold 25% to 30%. This rearrangement joins TRBV25-1 to TRBJ1-1; D uncertain. The origin of this receptor is a man in his forties in good health. The sequenced sample consisted of blood. DNA for the CDR3: TGTGCCAGCAGTGAAACGATAAGGATGGGGAACACTGAAGCTTTCTTT. Protein sequence: CASSETIRMGNTEAFF. Drawing the rest from reference TRBV25-1 and TRBJ1-1, the complete variable domain is EADIYQTPRYLVIGTGKKITLECSQTMGHDKMYWYQQDPGMELHLIHYSYGVNSTEKGDLSSESTVSRIRTEHFPLTLESARPSHTSQYLCASSETIRMGNTEAFFGQGTRLTVV.